This T cell receptor (beta chain) was sequenced in a study of cytomegalovirus exposure and HLA in healthy donors. Study-wide background: Among about 380 genotyped donors, roughly 80% fell in the Caucasian-associated ancestry cluster. Study outcomes and limitations: Later work found most CMV-associated TCR beta chains apparently HLA-restricted. Indistinguishable V segments such as TRBV6-2 and TRBV6-3 were excluded. Segments of the TCR beta V type were, in most cases, productive about 90% or about 30% of the time in an earlier analysis.

PCR involved 60 Vbeta and 13 Jbeta primers. Generated by immunoSEQ multiplex PCR, the TCRdb table keeps only in-frame clones and is missing some. In total, the table holds roughly 120,000 clones. V was cut by 6 bases and J by 5 bases, with 15 bases left in between. The CDR3 extends over 14 amino acids. Germline CDR1 SGDLS, CDR2 YYNGEE. Notes on this clone: Its antigen remains unidentified.

The clonotype originates from a middle-aged man in good health and CMV-seronegative. The sample was PBMCs. This chain connects TRBV9 to TRBJ1-5; weak D call: TRBD1 (6 bases). The CDR3 sequence is CASNRAGGDQPQHF. The CDR3 nucleotides are TGTGCCAGCAACCGGGCTGGGGGCGATCAGCCCCAGCATTTT.